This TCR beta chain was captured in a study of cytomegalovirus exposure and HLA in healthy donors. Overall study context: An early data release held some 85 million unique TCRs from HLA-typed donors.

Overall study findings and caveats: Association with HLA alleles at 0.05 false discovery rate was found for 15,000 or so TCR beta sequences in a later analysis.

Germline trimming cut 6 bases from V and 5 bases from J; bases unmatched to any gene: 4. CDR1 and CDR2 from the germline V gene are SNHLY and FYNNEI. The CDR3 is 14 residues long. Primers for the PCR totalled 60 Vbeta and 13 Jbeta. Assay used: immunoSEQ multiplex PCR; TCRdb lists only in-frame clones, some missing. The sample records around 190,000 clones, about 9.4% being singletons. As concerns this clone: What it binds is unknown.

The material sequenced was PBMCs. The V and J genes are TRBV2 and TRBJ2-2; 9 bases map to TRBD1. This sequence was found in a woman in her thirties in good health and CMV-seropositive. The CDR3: CASRTGGRTGELFF. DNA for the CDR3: TGTGCCAGCAGGACAGGGGGAAGGACCGGGGAGCTGTTTTTT.